These 23 T cell receptor beta chains originate from one sample sequenced in a study of T-cell memory formation after mild COVID-19. TCRdb independently ran MiXCR on the 5' RACE reads; one entry per CDR3 protein. The data contain 450,000 to 650,000 distinct CDR3 sequences, around 21% of them singletons. The sequenced sample was PBMCs or a T cell subset sorted from them (not recorded which). The receptors come from an adult woman who had mild COVID-19 (a few samples of this study predate the infection). Cell type and time point are not known.

This clonotype was recorded many times. This chain uses TRBV20-1 with TRBJ2-5; 7 bases are shared with TRBD2. Trimming removed 4 bases from V and 4 bases from J; junction bases left unmatched: 9. In germline, CDR1 is DFQATT, CDR2 SNEGSKA (reference sequence). CDR3 size: 14 residues. The CDR3 sequence: CSAKSGGSGETQYF. The CDR3, as DNA: TGCAGTGCTAAGTCAGGCGGGAGTGGAGAGACCCAGTACTTC.

V usage is TRBV14 and J usage is TRBJ1-4; possible D gene TRBD1, 5 bases. Trimming left V 1 base short and J 3 bases short, with 12 bases between. Germline V gene lookup returns CDR1 SGHDN and CDR2 FVKESK. The CDR3 runs to 16 residues. The CDR3 spells CASSQVGGRSNEKLFF. The DNA of the CDR3 is TGTGCCAGCAGCCAAGTGGGGGGGAGATCTAATGAAAAACTGTTTTTT.

This clonotype appeared a few times. The rearrangement joins TRBV7-6 to TRBJ1-2; TRBD1 agrees at 9 bases. This CDR3 is 16 amino acids long. J gave up 2 bases and V 0 bases, and 4 bases lay outside the gene matches. Germline CDR1 reads SGHVS; CDR2 reads FNYEAQ. The CDR3 nucleotides read TGTGCCAGCAGCTTAGCGGGGACAGGGCTAAACTATGGCTACACCTTC. Translated, it gives CASSLAGTGLNYGYTF.

V usage is TRBV9 and J usage is TRBJ2-7; the D gene is possibly TRBD2 (5 bases). In germline, CDR1 is SGDLS, CDR2 YYNGEE. CDR3 length: 13 residues. The V end was cut by 0 bases, the J end by 7 bases, with 11 bases between. In nucleotides, the CDR3 is TGTGCCAGCAGCGTAGGTACGACGGGGGAGCAGTACTTC. Translated: CASSVGTTGEQYF.

The chain carries TRBV30 and TRBJ2-5; D gene uncertain. V gave up 0 bases and J gave up 5 bases, with 4 bases separating them. Germline CDR1 reads GTSNPN; CDR2 reads SVGIG (reference sequence). The CDR3 is 11 amino acids. For the CDR3, the DNA is TGTGCCTGGAGTGTTTGGGAGACCCAGTACTTC. Its protein is CAWSVWETQYF.

This clonotype was found once. The CDR3 ends on some other residue instead of the conserved phenylalanine or tryptophan, so this is likely a read error. The genes are TRBV20-1 and TRBJ2-1; TRBD2 aligns across 8 bases. V shed 7 bases and J 4 bases; nucleotides not matched to a gene: 9. The CDR3 has 14 amino acids. Germline V gene sequence: CDR1 DFQATT, CDR2 SNEGSKA (reference sequence). The CDR3 bases are TGCAGTGGGAAGGAGGCTAGCGGGTACAATGAGCAGTTCTTA. Its translation is CSGKEASGYNEQFL.

This clonotype was observed a few times. The chain has TRBV9 and TRBJ1-1, with D tentatively TRBD1 (5 bases). Trimming took off 3 bases at V and 0 bases at J, with 12 bases between the two ends. The CDR3 runs to 15 residues. Germline values: CDR1 SGDLS, CDR2 YYNGEE. CDR3 residues: CASSDKTVMNTEAFF. CDR3 sequence (DNA): TGTGCCAGCAGCGACAAGACAGTGATGAACACTGAAGCTTTCTTT.

This clonotype has more than one count but fewer than ten. The chain has TRBV3-1 and TRBJ2-5, with a weak D call TRBD1 (6 bases). Germline CDR1 LGHDT, CDR2 YNNKEL (reference sequence). This CDR3 is built from 12 residues. The V end was cut by 6 bases, the J end by 3 bases, with 8 bases between. CDR3: CASSYREETQYF. The CDR3 DNA sequence: TGTGCCAGCAGTTACAGGGAAGAGACCCAGTACTTC.

This clonotype has only a few counts. The gene calls are TRBV7-9 and TRBJ1-1; D call uncertain. The germline V gene has CDR1 SEHNR and CDR2 FQNEAQ (reference sequence). With 5 bases removed from V and 5 bases from J, the gap between germline ends came to 18 bases. The CDR3 contains 15 residues. The CDR3 sequence is CASSPDGGGETEAFF. CDR3 DNA sequence: TGTGCCAGCAGCCCGGACGGAGGAGGCGAAACTGAAGCTTTCTTT.

The chain has TRBV6-2 or TRBV6-3 and TRBJ1-1, with 7 bases that match TRBD1. V lost 7 bases and J lost 3; bases outside the gene matches: 8. Germline lookup yields CDR1 MNHEY and CDR2 SVGEGT. The CDR3 has 14 residues. The CDR3 sequence: CASNSITGDTEAFF. The CDR3 DNA sequence: TGTGCCAGCAACAGCATAACAGGGGACACTGAAGCTTTCTTT.

The chain combines TRBV5-5 with TRBJ2-7, with D perhaps given as TRBD1 or TRBD2 (5 bases each). The V and J ends lost 2 bases and 5 bases respectively, with 14 bases between them. Germline V gives CDR1 SGHKS, CDR2 YYEKEE (reference sequence). The CDR3 is made up of 14 amino acids. This CDR3 is CASSFVGAWNEQYF. CDR3 nucleotides: TGTGCCAGCAGCTTCGTCGGGGCATGGAACGAGCAGTACTTC.

The chain has TRBV10-3 and TRBJ2-3; a possible D gene is TRBD2 (5 bases). V lost 11 bases and J lost 0, with 15 bases in between. The V gene's germline CDR1 is ENHRY and CDR2 SYGVKD. The CDR3 loop spans 14 amino acids. In DNA, the CDR3 is TGTGCCGTCGGGGATGGTTCTAGCACAGATACGCAGTATTTT. Amino acid sequence: CAVGDGSSTDTQYF.

The sample holds a few counts of this clonotype. This chain links TRBV10-3 with TRBJ2-7; 8 bases align to TRBD1. CDR3 size: 11 residues. The junction had 4 bases not matched to a gene; V was cut back by 10 bases and J by 5 bases. CDR1 and CDR2 (germline): ENHRY, SYGVKD. DNA for the CDR3: TGTGCCACTGCGACAGGGGACGAGCAGTACTTC. It encodes CATATGDEQYF.

This clonotype has just a few counts. The chain combines TRBV29-1 with TRBJ2-7; possible D gene TRBD1, 6 bases. With 1 base removed from V and 0 bases from J, the gap between germline ends came to 25 bases. The CDR3 covers 19 residues. Germline CDR1 is SQVTM and CDR2 is ANQGSEA. The CDR3 loop is CSVEVLRDYPGHYSYEQYF. CDR3 bases: TGCAGCGTTGAAGTGTTACGTGATTACCCGGGACACTACTCCTACGAGCAGTACTTC.

This chain links TRBV4-2 with TRBJ2-4; maybe TRBD2 (5 bases). Trimming removed 0 bases from V and 7 bases from J, with 10 bases in between. Germline loops: CDR1 LGHNA, CDR2 YNFKEQ. This CDR3 region has 14 residues. The CDR3 nucleotides are TGTGCCAGCAGCCAAGAGTCCGGGGTGAACATTCAGTACTTC. This gives the protein CASSQESGVNIQYF.

V is TRBV6-5 and J is TRBJ2-1; 9 positions match TRBD1. The germline V gene encodes CDR1 MNHEY and CDR2 SVGAGI. CDR3 length equals 15 residues. Losses at the gene ends were 7 bases for V and 7 bases for J; bases not matched to a gene: 11. CDR3 region: CASTKGQGKLNEQFF. As DNA, the CDR3 is TGTGCCAGCACAAAGGGACAGGGCAAGCTAAATGAGCAGTTCTTC.

The chain uses TRBV20-1 and TRBJ2-3, with D uncertain. V was clipped by 0 bases and J by 1 base, with 8 bases between them. This CDR3 spans 14 amino acids. Germline loops: CDR1 DFQATT, CDR2 SNEGSKA (reference sequence). The CDR3 region is CSARDRPRTDTQYF. The CDR3 region has the DNA TGCAGTGCTAGAGATCGCCCTCGCACAGATACGCAGTATTTT.

This clonotype has a handful of counts. The chain links TRBV7-8 to TRBJ2-1, with 7 positions matching TRBD2. With V trimmed by 8 bases and J by 4 bases, 8 bases remained unmatched. Germline V gene data show CDR1 as SGHVS and CDR2 as FQNEAQ. The CDR3 length is 14 residues. In DNA form, the CDR3 reads TGTGCCAGCGGGCTTGCGGGGGAGTACAATGAGCAGTTCTTC. As protein: CASGLAGEYNEQFF.

The chain has TRBV6-1 and TRBJ2-5; 8 bases map to TRBD1. After removal of 3 bases from V and 1 base from J, the junction contained 4 bases not matched to a gene. The germline gives CDR1 MNHNS, CDR2 SASEGT. This CDR3 region has 15 residues. The CDR3: CASSDNRGVQETQYF. For the CDR3, the DNA is TGTGCCAGCAGTGATAACAGGGGGGTCCAAGAGACCCAGTACTTC.

V is TRBV24-1 and J is TRBJ2-7; no definite D call. Germline-derived CDR1 and CDR2 are KGHDR and SFDVKD. CDR3 length: 13 residues. The V end was cut by 4 bases, the J end by 0 bases, with 6 bases between. The CDR3 region is CATSDVNSYEQYF. CDR3 nucleotides: TGTGCCACCAGTGACGTCAACTCCTACGAGCAGTACTTC.

This clonotype was counted a few times. This chain connects TRBV7-2 to TRBJ1-1, with 9 bases that match TRBD1. There are 15 residues in the CDR3. V lost 5 bases to trimming and J lost 1 base; unmatched junction nucleotides: 5. Germline-derived CDR1 and CDR2 are SGHTA and FQGNSA. The CDR3 bases are TGTGCCAGCAGCAAGACAGGGGGACCGAACACTGAAGCTTTCTTT. The encoded protein is CASSKTGGPNTEAFF.

This clonotype appeared a few times. The rearrangement joins TRBV7-2 to TRBJ2-5; 8 bases fit TRBD2. After removal of 5 bases from V and 3 bases from J, the junction contained 8 bases not matched to a gene. The CDR3 has 15 residues. CDR1 is SGHTA, CDR2 FQGNSA, per germline. The DNA for the CDR3 is TGTGCCAGCAGCCCGCTGACGGGGGGGAAAGAGACCCAGTACTTC. Protein sequence: CASSPLTGGKETQYF.

This clonotype turned up a few times. The chain uses TRBV14 and TRBJ2-1, with D perhaps matching TRBD1 or TRBD2 (5 bases each). The CDR3 sequence is 13 residues long. In germline, CDR1 is SGHDN, CDR2 FVKESK. V lost 4 bases, J lost 10 bases, and 14 bases lay in between. The DNA for the CDR3 is TGTGCCAGCAGCCGCCTGGGACGAAGGGAGCAGTTCTTC. Encoded protein: CASSRLGRREQFF.